This paragraph reports one TCR beta chain. This sample stems from a study of technical replicates of blood from several donors. Germline CDR1 and CDR2: MGHRA and YSYEKL. Trimming pared 1 base from V and 2 bases from J, leaving 12 bases between. The CDR3 spans 15 residues. Using immunoSEQ multiplex PCR, the repertoire was profiled, and TCRdb retains in-frame clones only, with some absent. Among tens of thousands of clones listed, 90% to 97% were seen once. The receptor was derived from a human donor in good health. The source material was T cells isolated from PBMCs. The V and J genes are TRBV4-1 and TRBJ2-7, with D perhaps TRBD2 (6 bases). The CDR3 sequence is CASSQVLALAYEQYF. The CDR3 DNA reads as TGCGCCAGCAGCCAAGTGCTAGCGCTAGCCTACGAGCAGTACTTC.